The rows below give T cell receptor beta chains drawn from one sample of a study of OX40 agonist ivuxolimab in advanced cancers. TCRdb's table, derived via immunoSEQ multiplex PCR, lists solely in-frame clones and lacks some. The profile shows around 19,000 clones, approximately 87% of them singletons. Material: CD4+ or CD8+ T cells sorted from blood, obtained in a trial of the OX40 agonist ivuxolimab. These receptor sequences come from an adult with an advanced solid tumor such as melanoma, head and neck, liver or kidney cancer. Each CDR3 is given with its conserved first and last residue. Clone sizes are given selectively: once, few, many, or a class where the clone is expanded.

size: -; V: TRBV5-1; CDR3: CASSWTGSGTEAFF
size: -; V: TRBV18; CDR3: CASSPLSRSGELFF
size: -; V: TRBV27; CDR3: CASSPLPGRFETQYF
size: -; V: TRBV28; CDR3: CASSPGHNQPQHF
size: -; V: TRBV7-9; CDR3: CASILPGTSGGPYNEQFF
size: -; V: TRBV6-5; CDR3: CASSYSGGGNQPQHF
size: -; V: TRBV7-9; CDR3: CASSRPTGYPSNTEAFF
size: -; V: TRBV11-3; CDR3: CASSPIGGAGPYNEQFF
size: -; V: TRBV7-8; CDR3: CASSLDATAGGWLTGELFF
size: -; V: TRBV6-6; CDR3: CASSLLREPNTEAFF
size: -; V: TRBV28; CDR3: CASSGGTVAFGGEQFF
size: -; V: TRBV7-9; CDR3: CASSLALSYEQYF
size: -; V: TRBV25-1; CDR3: CASRNFGTQETQYF
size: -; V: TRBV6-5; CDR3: CASSSYFNEQFF
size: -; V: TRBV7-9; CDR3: CASSLGQGFAEQYF
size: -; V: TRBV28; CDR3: CASSLTGSGEQYF
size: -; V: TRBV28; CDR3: CASSFLGYGYTF
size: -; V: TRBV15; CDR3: CATSSSGTRYNEQFF
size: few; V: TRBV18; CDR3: CASSPVGPTMNTEAFF
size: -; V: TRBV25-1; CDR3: CASSEDTDFRQYF
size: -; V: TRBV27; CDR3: CASSQDIQNTEAFF
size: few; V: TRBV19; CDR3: CASSMAGHPTDTQYF
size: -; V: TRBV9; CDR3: CASSPPLGGKTGELFF
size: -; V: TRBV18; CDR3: CASSPGRMNSPLHF
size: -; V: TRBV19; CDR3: CASSILLGDGNTQYF
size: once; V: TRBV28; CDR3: CASSHPQELTEAFF
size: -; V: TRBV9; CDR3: CASSGGGINYNEQFF
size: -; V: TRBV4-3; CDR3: CASSQGRTSGSYEQYF
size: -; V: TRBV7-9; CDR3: CASSLALASGRGNEQFF
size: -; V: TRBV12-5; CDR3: CASGFLTGQVNEKLFF
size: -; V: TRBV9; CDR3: CASSVNQLSTDTQYF
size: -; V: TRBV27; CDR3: CASSKGQGYTF
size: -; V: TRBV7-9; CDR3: CASSPRDAGNTIYF
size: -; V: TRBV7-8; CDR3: CASSPGHYNEQYF
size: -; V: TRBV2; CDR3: CASSEMTTYNEQFF
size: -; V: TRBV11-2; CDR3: CASGWDRGYEQYF
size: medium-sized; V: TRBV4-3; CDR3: CASSLTRGETNEKLFF
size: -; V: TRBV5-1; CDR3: CASSLGSGLGNQPQHF
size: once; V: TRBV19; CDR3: CASSIDSTTKNIQYF
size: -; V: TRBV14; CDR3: CASSPPGQVQETQYF
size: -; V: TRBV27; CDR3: CASSLDGNTEAFF
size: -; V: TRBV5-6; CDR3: CASSLGGTTADEQFF
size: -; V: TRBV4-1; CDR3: CASSQVLGLAGGDEQYF
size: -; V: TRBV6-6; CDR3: CASSWEMGLNTGELFF
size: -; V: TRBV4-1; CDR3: CASSQSAKTYEQYF
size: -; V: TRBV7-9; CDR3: CASSQTGHYEQYF